Presented here are 9 T cell receptor beta chains from one specimen sequenced in a study of T cell repertoires in cytomegalovirus infection (dated by TCRdb to the late 2010s). The instrument given in TCRdb is Illumina HiSeq 1500. Using fastp at Q25 and MiXCR, TCRdb reprocessed the public reads and kept productive beta chains. Under each unique CDR3 protein, matching rows form one entry showing the most common genes and DNA. This sample has over 100,000 distinct CDR3 sequences in its table, and around 10% of those were observed once. Together, the top ten hold about 32% of the sample. No antigen has been assigned to these receptors. The specimen was PBMCs, sequenced either directly or after in vitro stimulation (not recorded which). All receptors come from a human donor in good health (CMV status not recorded). Some clones in this sample may be carry-over from other donors' samples.

This clonotype was seen repeatedly, ten times or more. V and J are TRBV6-1 and TRBJ1-1; D gene uncertain. This CDR3 comprises 13 residues. V was clipped by 3 bases and J by 0 bases, with 5 bases between them. Germline V CDR1 and CDR2: MNHNS, SASEGT. CDR3 residues: CASSEIVNTEAFF. The CDR3 DNA reads as TGTGCCAGCAGTGAGATAGTGAACACTGAAGCTTTCTTT.

This clonotype was found many times. V and J are TRBV7-2 and TRBJ1-5; D ambiguous. Germline V lookup: CDR1 SGHTA, CDR2 FQGNSA. V was cut by 4 bases and J by 4 bases, with 8 bases left in between. The CDR3 covers 13 residues. The CDR3 region is CASSSDANQPQHF. In nucleotides, the CDR3 is TGTGCCAGCAGCTCCGATGCAAATCAGCCCCAGCATTTT.

The chain joins TRBV5-1 to TRBJ2-3; D remains ambiguous. There are 14 residues in the CDR3. Germline V lookup: CDR1 SGHRS, CDR2 YFSETQ. Trimming shortened V by 0 bases and J by 2 bases, and 7 bases separated the two germline ends. The CDR3 DNA is TGCGCCAGCAGCTTGGGCCATTCCACAGATACGCAGTATTTT. Translated: CASSLGHSTDTQYF.

The sample holds many counts of this clonotype. V and J are TRBV10-3 and TRBJ1-4, with D possibly being TRBD1 (5 bases). V dropped 4 bases and J dropped 4 bases, with 19 bases sitting between them. In germline, CDR1 is ENHRY, CDR2 SYGVKD. CDR3 length equals 17 residues. CDR3 protein: CAISGTNLGGFNEKLFF. CDR3 in DNA: TGTGCCATCAGTGGGACTAATCTTGGGGGGTTTAATGAAAAACTGTTTTTT.

The table lists this clonotype with many counts. The rearrangement links TRBV7-2 to TRBJ1-2; perhaps TRBD1 as D (5 bases). CDR1 is SGHTA and CDR2 is FQGNSA in the germline V gene. V dropped 5 bases and J dropped 4 bases, with 14 bases sitting between them. The length of the CDR3 is 14 residues. The CDR3 nucleotides read TGTGCCAGCAGCATTAGAGGGGATGGCTATGGCTACACCTTC. This sequence encodes CASSIRGDGYGYTF.

This chain connects TRBV6-2 or TRBV6-3 to TRBJ2-3, with D perhaps assigned TRBD1 or TRBD2 (5 bases each). The CDR3 runs to 16 residues. CDR1 is MNHEY and CDR2 is SVGEGT in the germline V gene. V lost 6 bases, J lost 4 bases, and 20 bases lay in between. The CDR3 loop is CASRRRGERSADTQYF. The CDR3, as DNA: TGTGCCAGCAGAAGAAGGGGAGAGCGGTCGGCAGATACGCAGTATTTT.

This clonotype was seen only a few times. J is TRBJ1-1 and V is TRBV28, with D tentatively TRBD1 (5 bases). From germline, CDR1 is MDHEN and CDR2 SYDVKM. This CDR3 has 15 residues. Trimming left V 6 bases short and J 1 base short, with 15 bases between. The CDR3 here is CASSSPGGANTEAFF. For the CDR3, the DNA is TGTGCCAGCAGCTCACCCGGCGGGGCGAACACTGAAGCTTTCTTT.

This clonotype was observed many times. The chain combines TRBV7-9 with TRBJ1-2, with D hard to call. This CDR3 spans 15 amino acids. V lost 3 bases to trimming and J lost 2 bases, with 13 bases between them. Germline values: CDR1 SEHNR, CDR2 FQNEAQ (reference sequence). CDR3 DNA: TGTGCCAGCAGCTTCTTTCCGCCTGCGAACTATGGCTACACCTTC. Amino acids: CASSFFPPANYGYTF.

Remarks on this clonotype: This may be a read error: a much more frequent sequence differs by one nucleotide. The gene calls are TRBV6-6 and TRBJ1-1; 8 bases align to TRBD1. CDR1 is MNHNY, CDR2 SVGAGI, per germline (reference sequence). There are 13 residues in the CDR3. CDR3 in DNA: TGTGCGGGGGACAGGTCGATGAACACTGAAGCTTTCTTT. This encodes CAGDRSMNTEAFF.